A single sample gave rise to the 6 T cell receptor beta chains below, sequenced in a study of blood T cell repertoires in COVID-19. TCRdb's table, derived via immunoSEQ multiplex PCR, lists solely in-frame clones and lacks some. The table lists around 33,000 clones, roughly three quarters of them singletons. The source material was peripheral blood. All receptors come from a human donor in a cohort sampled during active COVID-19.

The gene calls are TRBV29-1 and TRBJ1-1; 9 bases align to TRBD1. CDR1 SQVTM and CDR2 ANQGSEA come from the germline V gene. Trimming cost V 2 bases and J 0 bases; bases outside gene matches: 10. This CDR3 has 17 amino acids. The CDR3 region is CSVESLGQGLMNTEAFF. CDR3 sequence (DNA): TGCAGCGTTGAAAGTCTGGGACAGGGTCTCATGAACACTGAAGCTTTCTTT.

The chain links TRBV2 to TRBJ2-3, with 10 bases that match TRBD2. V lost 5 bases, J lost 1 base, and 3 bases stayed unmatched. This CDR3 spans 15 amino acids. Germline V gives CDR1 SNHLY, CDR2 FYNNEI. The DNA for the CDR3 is TGTGCCAGCAGTTCCGGACTAGCGGGCACAGATACGCAGTATTTT. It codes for CASSSGLAGTDTQYF.

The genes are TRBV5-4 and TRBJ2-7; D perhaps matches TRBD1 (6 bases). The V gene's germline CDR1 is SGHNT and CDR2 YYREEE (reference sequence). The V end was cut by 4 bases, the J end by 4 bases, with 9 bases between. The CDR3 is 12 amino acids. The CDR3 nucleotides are TGTGCCAGCAGCGAAGGGGGTTACGAGCAGTACTTC. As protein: CASSEGGYEQYF.

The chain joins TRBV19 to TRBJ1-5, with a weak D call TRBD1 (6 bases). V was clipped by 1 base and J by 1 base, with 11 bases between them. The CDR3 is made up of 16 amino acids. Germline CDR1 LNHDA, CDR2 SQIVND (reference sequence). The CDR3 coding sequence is TGTGCCAGTAGTATAGGATCAGGGACAAGCAATCAGCCCCAGCATTTT. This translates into CASSIGSGTSNQPQHF.

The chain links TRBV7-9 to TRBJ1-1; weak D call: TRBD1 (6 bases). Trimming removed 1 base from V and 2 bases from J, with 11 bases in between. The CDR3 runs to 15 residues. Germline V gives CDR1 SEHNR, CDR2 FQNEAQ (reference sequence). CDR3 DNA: TGTGCCAGCAGCTTAGGTCCCAGGGGAAACACTGAAGCTTTCTTT. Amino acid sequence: CASSLGPRGNTEAFF.

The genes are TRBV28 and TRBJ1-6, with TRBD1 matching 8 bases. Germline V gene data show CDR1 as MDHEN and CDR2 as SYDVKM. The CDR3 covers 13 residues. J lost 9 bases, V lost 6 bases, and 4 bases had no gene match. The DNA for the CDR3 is TGTGCCAGCAGCGGACAGGGAAGTTCACCCCTCCACTTT. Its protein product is CASSGQGSSPLHF.